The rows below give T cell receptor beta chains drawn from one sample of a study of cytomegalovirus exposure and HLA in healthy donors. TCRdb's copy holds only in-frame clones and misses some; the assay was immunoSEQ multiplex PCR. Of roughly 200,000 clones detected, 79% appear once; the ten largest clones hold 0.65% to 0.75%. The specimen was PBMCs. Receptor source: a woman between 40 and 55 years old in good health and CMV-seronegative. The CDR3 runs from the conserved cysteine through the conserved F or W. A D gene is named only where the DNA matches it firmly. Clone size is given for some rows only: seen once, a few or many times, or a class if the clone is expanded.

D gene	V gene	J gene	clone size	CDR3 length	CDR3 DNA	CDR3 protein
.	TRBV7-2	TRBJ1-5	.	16	TGTGCCAGCAGCTTAGCCGTTACAGGGAGCAATCAGCCCCAGCATTTT	CASSLAVTGSNQPQHF
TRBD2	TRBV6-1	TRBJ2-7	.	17	TGTGCCAGCAGTGACCCGGGACTAGCGGGAGGGTCTGGCGAGCAGTACTTC	CASSDPGLAGGSGEQYF
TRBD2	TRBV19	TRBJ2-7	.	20	TGTGCCAGTAGTATAGGTCCGGGGGCTAGCGGGATCGCCAGATCCTACGAGCAGTACTTC	CASSIGPGASGIARSYEQYF
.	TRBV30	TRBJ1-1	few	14	TGTGCCTGGAGTCAAGGTCGGCAGGTCCCTGAAGCTTTCTTT	CAWSQGRQVPEAFF
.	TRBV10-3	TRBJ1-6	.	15	TGTGCCATCAGTGACCGACGGGGAAGCAATTCACCCCTCCACTTT	CAISDRRGSNSPLHF
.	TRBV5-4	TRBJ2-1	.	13	TGTGCCAGCAGCTGGACAGAACGCAATGAGCAGTTCTTC	CASSWTERNEQFF
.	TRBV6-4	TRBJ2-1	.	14	TGTGCCAGCAGTGACTCCCTTCGCGACAATGAGCAGTTCTTC	CASSDSLRDNEQFF
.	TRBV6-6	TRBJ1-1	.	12	TGTGCCTGCCGCAGGGGTTCTGACTGGGCTTTCTTT	CACRRGSDWAFF
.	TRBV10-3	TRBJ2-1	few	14	TGTGCCATCAGTGAACCAGGGCCCTACAATGAGCAGTTCTTC	CAISEPGPYNEQFF
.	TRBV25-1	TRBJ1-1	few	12	TGTGCCAGCCGAAGACAGAACACTGAAGCTTTCTTT	CASRRQNTEAFF
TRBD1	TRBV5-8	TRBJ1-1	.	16	TGTGCCAGCAGCTGGGGACAGGGCCGCACGGGGGTTGAAGCTTTCTTT	CASSWGQGRTGVEAFF
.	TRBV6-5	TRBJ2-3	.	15	TGTGCCAGCAGTTACTCGGTCCCTAAGAGGAATACGCAGTATTTT	CASSYSVPKRNTQYF
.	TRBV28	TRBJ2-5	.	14	TGTGCCAGCAGCAACCGGGACACTGAAGAGACCCAGTACTTC	CASSNRDTEETQYF
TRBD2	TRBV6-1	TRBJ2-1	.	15	TGTGCCAGCAGGGGACTAGCGGGAGACTATAATGAGCAGTTCTTC	CASRGLAGDYNEQFF
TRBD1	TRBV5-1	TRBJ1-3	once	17	TGCGCCAGCAGCTTGGGGACAGGGGTCGGGCCTGGAAACACCATATATTTT	CASSLGTGVGPGNTIYF
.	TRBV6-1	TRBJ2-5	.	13	TGTGCCAGCAGTGAAAGGGGCCAAGAGACCCAGTACTTC	CASSERGQETQYF
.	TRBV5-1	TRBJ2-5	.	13	TGCGCCAGCAGCGGGCAGCTACAAGAGACCCAGTACTTC	CASSGQLQETQYF
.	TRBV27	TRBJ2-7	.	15	TGTGCCAGCAGTTTATCAGCGGTCGAACCCTACGAGCAGTACTTC	CASSLSAVEPYEQYF
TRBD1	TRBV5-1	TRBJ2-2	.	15	TGCGCCAGCAGTCGGGACAGGGACCTAACCGGGGAGCTGTTTTTT	CASSRDRDLTGELFF
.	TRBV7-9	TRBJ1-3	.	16	TGTGCCAGCAGCTTAGTCGTCGGGGTCTCTGGAAACACCATATATTTT	CASSLVVGVSGNTIYF
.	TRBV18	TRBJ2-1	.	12	TGTGCCAGCTCAGCCCCCGGAGATGAGCAGTTCTTC	CASSAPGDEQFF
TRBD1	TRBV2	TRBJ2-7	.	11	TGTGCCAGCAACCCCGACAGGGAGCCGTACTTC	CASNPDREPYF
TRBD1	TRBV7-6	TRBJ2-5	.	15	TGTGCCAGCAGCTTGGATGGGACAGATCAAGAGACCCAGTACTTC	CASSLDGTDQETQYF